This T cell receptor (beta chain) was found in a study of CD8 T cells in Susac syndrome. Reverse transcription of roughly 0.5 to 1 ug RNA was carried out with random hexamers. TCRdb reanalysed the immunoSEQ multiplex PCR reads using MiXCR and keeps one entry per CDR3 protein. The table has around 200,000 distinct CDR3 sequences, around 95% seen once; the top ten hold around 0.08%. The sample holds one count of this clonotype. Trimming left V 3 bases short and J 8 bases short, with 22 bases between. Germline lookup yields CDR1 LGHDT and CDR2 YNNKEL (reference sequence). The CDR3 totals 16 residues. Sequencing targeted TCR beta in T cells from blood (CD8+ and CD4+). The study used treatment-naive patients who had stable or active relapsing-remitting disease as multiple sclerosis controls.

Sequencing used CD4+ T cells from PBMCs. The gene calls are TRBV3-1 and TRBJ1-2, with D possibly TRBD1 on 5 matching bases. This receptor was obtained from a human donor with multiple sclerosis. Written as DNA, the CDR3 is TGTGCCAGCAGCCAGGTTCCGGGACTGCCAGCCCGCGGCTACACCTTC. Amino acids: CASSQVPGLPARGYTF.